This TCR beta chain was found in a study of blood T cell repertoires in COVID-19. The CDR3 runs 14 residues. Looked up from germline, CDR1 is MNHEY and CDR2 is SVGAGI. Trimming removed 7 bases from V and 0 bases from J, with 12 bases in between. Generated by immunoSEQ multiplex PCR, the TCRdb table keeps only in-frame clones and is missing some. There are about 480,000 clones in the sample; roughly 89% occur only once, and 7.5% to 9.5% lies in the top ten. Sample: peripheral blood. This receptor was identified in a woman aged 45-65 years with COVID-19, enrolled during active disease. J is TRBJ1-1 and V is TRBV6-5; D might be TRBD1 (6 bases). The CDR3 here is CASISGDMNTEAFF. Here the CDR3 DNA reads TGTGCCAGCATATCTGGGGACATGAACACTGAAGCTTTCTTT.